The 19 T cell receptor beta chains listed next were all sequenced from one sample in a study of blood T cell repertoires in COVID-19. Generated by immunoSEQ multiplex PCR, the TCRdb table keeps only in-frame clones and is missing some. The top ten clones hold under 3% of a sample with about 98,000 clones, roughly 86% of them seen once. The material sequenced was peripheral blood. These TCRs come from a man aged 50 to 59 with active or convalescent COVID-19.

The sample holds one count of this clone. The chain combines TRBV7-6 with TRBJ1-2; no clear D. Deletions cut 4 bases from V and 4 bases from J, with 16 bases between. The CDR3 is 15 amino acids. Germline-derived CDR1 and CDR2 are SGHVS and FNYEAQ. The CDR3 bases are TGTGCCAGCAGCTCTACCAACAGAGATTTCTATGGCTACACCTTC. This encodes CASSSTNRDFYGYTF.

The CDR3 DNA reads as TGTGCCAGCAGCCCGCCGATTGGACAGAATTATGGCTACACCTTC. This encodes CASSPPIGQNYGYTF. This sequence joins TRBV11-2 and TRBJ1-2; TRBD1 might be the D (6 bases). Looked up from germline, CDR1 is SGHAT and CDR2 is FQNNGV. The CDR3 runs to 15 residues. The ends were cut back, 5 bases at V and 5 bases at J, with 18 bases in the middle.

The chain carries TRBV2 and TRBJ2-2; D perhaps matches TRBD2 (5 bases). The CDR3 extends over 16 amino acids. Germline V gene data show CDR1 as SNHLY and CDR2 as FYNNEI. The V and J ends lost 6 bases and 4 bases respectively, with 18 bases between them. The CDR3 bases are TGTGCCAGCAGCGCCATGGGAAGGGCGGGCACCGGGGAGCTGTTTTTT. Translation: CASSAMGRAGTGELFF.

The V call is TRBV9, the J call TRBJ2-2; D is possibly TRBD2 (5 bases). Germline values: CDR1 SGDLS, CDR2 YYNGEE. Trimming cost V 0 bases and J 5 bases, with 14 bases left between them. The length of the CDR3 is 16 residues. This CDR3 is CASSVEGVRVTGELFF. In DNA, the CDR3 is TGTGCCAGCAGCGTAGAGGGAGTGCGAGTTACCGGGGAGCTGTTTTTT. Full variable domain (missing parts from reference TRBV9 and TRBJ2-2): DSGVTQTPKHLITATGQRVTLRCSPRSGDLSVYWYQQSLDQGLQFLIQYYNGEERAKGNILERFSAQQFPDLHSELNLSSLELGDSALYFCASSVEGVRVTGELFFGEGSRLTVL.

In its sample, this clone was seen once. The CDR3 reads CASSDTAYNEQFF. The CDR3 DNA reads TGTGCCAGCTCTGACACAGCCTACAATGAGCAGTTCTTC. This chain links TRBV2 with TRBJ2-1; D not certain. Germline CDR1 reads SNHLY; CDR2 reads FYNNEI. CDR3 length equals 13 residues. V was trimmed by 8 bases and J by 2 bases, leaving 10 bases between them.

The V gene is TRBV3-1 (or the pseudogene TRBV3-2), the J gene TRBJ2-7, with 12 positions matching TRBD2. CDR1 and CDR2 from the germline V gene are LGHDT and YNNKEL (reference sequence). Trimming at V came to 2 bases and at J to 1 base, leaving 0 bases not matched to a gene. The CDR3 consists of 15 residues. The CDR3, as DNA: TGTGCCAGCAGCCAAACTAGCGGGGGGTCCTACGAGCAGTACTTC. Its translation: CASSQTSGGSYEQYF.

The chain employs TRBV10-2 and TRBJ2-5, with 13 bases matching TRBD2. The ends lost 3 bases at V and 5 bases at J; junction bases unmatched: 6. The CDR3 is made up of 16 amino acids. Germline values: CDR1 WSHSY, CDR2 SAAADI. CDR3 sequence: CASSDLLAGGPETQYF. CDR3 DNA sequence: TGCGCCAGCAGTGACCTACTAGCGGGGGGGCCTGAGACCCAGTACTTC.

V gene TRBV5-1 combines with J gene TRBJ2-5; TRBD1 matches at 9 bases. The CDR3 is 16 residues long. Germline CDR1 is SGHRS and CDR2 is YFSETQ. After removal of 0 bases from V and 4 bases from J, the junction contained 7 bases not matched to a gene. The CDR3 region has the DNA TGCGCCAGCAGCTTGGAGACGGGACAGGGCGGAGAGACCCAGTACTTC. This gives the protein CASSLETGQGGETQYF.

This clone was found once. The chain uses TRBV7-9 and TRBJ2-5, with 9 bases lining up with TRBD2. The CDR3 is 15 residues long. Trimming removed 4 bases from V and 5 bases from J; junction bases left unmatched: 8. From germline, CDR1 is SEHNR and CDR2 FQNEAQ (reference sequence). Here the CDR3 reads CASSSLAGLTETQYF. CDR3 sequence (DNA): TGTGCCAGCAGCTCCCTAGCGGGGCTTACGGAGACCCAGTACTTC.

This chain joins TRBV2 and TRBJ1-2; a weak D match, TRBD1 (6 bases). Germline V gene sequence: CDR1 SNHLY, CDR2 FYNNEI. This CDR3 has 13 residues. Trimming cost V 3 bases and J 7 bases, with 12 bases left between them. The CDR3 sequence: CASSDGQSGGYTF. CDR3 DNA sequence: TGTGCCAGCAGTGATGGACAGTCGGGTGGCTACACCTTC.

This chain links TRBV7-2 with TRBJ2-5, with D tentatively TRBD1 (6 bases). The CDR3 contains 17 residues. Germline-derived CDR1 and CDR2 are SGHTA and FQGNSA. Trimming took 1 base from V and 7 from J, leaving 22 bases between them. In DNA, the CDR3 is TGTGCCAGCAGCTTAGGGTCCCCGGGACAAGGTTTGGGGACCCAGTACTTC. Its translation: CASSLGSPGQGLGTQYF. Full variable domain (outside the CDR3, taken from reference TRBV7-2 and TRBJ2-5): GAGVSQSPSNKVTEKGKDVELRCDPISGHTALYWYRQSLGQGLEFLIYFQGNSAPDKSGLPSDRFSAERTGGSVSTLTIQRTQQEDSAVYLCASSLGSPGQGLGTQYFGPGTRLLVL.

Here the CDR3 reads CASSQGDRSTQYF. The CDR3, as DNA: TGTGCCAGCAGCCAAGGGGACAGGAGTACGCAGTATTTT. The V call is TRBV3-1 (or the pseudogene TRBV3-2), the J call TRBJ2-3, with 8 bases identical to TRBD1. The length of the CDR3 is 13 residues. Germline V gene lookup returns CDR1 LGHDT and CDR2 YNNKEL (reference sequence). With V trimmed by 1 base and J by 8 bases, 2 bases remained unmatched.

The chain recombines TRBV18 with TRBJ2-3, with D perhaps TRBD1 (6 bases). Looked up from germline, CDR1 is KGHSH and CDR2 is LQKENI. This CDR3 region has 14 residues. V was pared by 6 bases and J by 2 bases, with 12 bases between. CDR3: CASSLGQYTDTQYF. The CDR3 nucleotides read TGTGCCAGCTCGCTCGGACAGTACACAGATACGCAGTATTTT.

The rearrangement links TRBV5-1 to TRBJ2-3, with 13 bases fitting TRBD2. The CDR3 has 16 residues. The germline gives CDR1 SGHRS, CDR2 YFSETQ. The J segment lost 3 bases and the V segment lost 2 bases, leaving 3 bases of the junction unmatched. In DNA form, the CDR3 reads TGCGCCAGCAGCTTCCCACTAGCGGGAGGGACAGATACGCAGTATTTT. This encodes CASSFPLAGGTDTQYF. The complete variable domain, with remaining parts taken from reference TRBV5-1 and TRBJ2-3, reads KAGVTQTPRYLIKTRGQQVTLSCSPISGHRSVSWYQQTPGQGLQFLFEYFSETQRNKGNFPGRFSGRQFSNSRSEMNVSTLELGDSALYLCASSFPLAGGTDTQYFGPGTRLTVL.

The chain has TRBV5-1 and TRBJ1-1, with D possibly being TRBD1 (5 bases). V was cut by 2 bases and J by 3 bases, with 11 bases left in between. Germline-derived CDR1 and CDR2 are SGHRS and YFSETQ. This CDR3 spans 14 amino acids. CDR3 region: CASSFQGTDTEAFF. The CDR3 DNA sequence: TGCGCCAGCAGCTTCCAGGGAACGGACACTGAAGCTTTCTTT. Full variable domain (missing parts from reference TRBV5-1 and TRBJ1-1): KAGVTQTPRYLIKTRGQQVTLSCSPISGHRSVSWYQQTPGQGLQFLFEYFSETQRNKGNFPGRFSGRQFSNSRSEMNVSTLELGDSALYLCASSFQGTDTEAFFGQGTRLTVV.

This chain joins TRBV5-5 and TRBJ1-4; 8 bases agree with TRBD1. V was clipped by 4 bases and J by 5 bases; unmatched bases: 4. This CDR3 is 14 amino acids long. Germline CDR1 SGHKS, CDR2 YYEKEE (reference sequence). The CDR3 DNA reads as TGTGCCAGCAGCCGGACAGGGCGGAATGAAAAACTGTTTTTT. It codes for CASSRTGRNEKLFF.

The chain carries TRBV9 and TRBJ1-3; possibly TRBD1 for D (6 bases). Trimming removed 2 bases at V and 0 bases at J, with 12 bases between. Per germline, CDR1 SGDLS and CDR2 YYNGEE. There are 16 residues in the CDR3. This CDR3 is CASSVTTGSSGNTIYF. The CDR3 DNA sequence: TGTGCCAGCAGCGTGACCACAGGGTCCTCTGGAAACACCATATATTTT.

As concerns this clone: Other nucleotide sequences in the sample specify the same CDR3. The CDR3 here is CASSSRQGGTEAFF. CDR3 sequence (DNA): TGTGCCAGCAGCTCCCGACAGGGAGGCACTGAAGCTTTCTTT. The chain is built from TRBV7-2 and TRBJ1-1; TRBD1 matches 7 bases. With 4 bases clipped from V and 4 bases from J, the junction kept 6 bases outside the gene matches. CDR1 is SGHTA and CDR2 is FQGNSA in the germline V gene. The CDR3 runs to 14 residues. Full variable domain (rest looked up from reference TRBV7-2 and TRBJ1-1): GAGVSQSPSNKVTEKGKDVELRCDPISGHTALYWYRQSLGQGLEFLIYFQGNSAPDKSGLPSDRFSAERTGGSVSTLTIQRTQQEDSAVYLCASSSRQGGTEAFFGQGTRLTVV.

V gene TRBV18 combines with J gene TRBJ1-2, with TRBD1 identical over 10 bases. Germline trimming cut 4 bases from V and 6 bases from J; bases unmatched to any gene: 5. From germline, CDR1 is KGHSH and CDR2 LQKENI. The length of the CDR3 is 14 residues. The CDR3 reads CASSRIGTGDGYTF. The CDR3 nucleotides read TGTGCCAGCTCACGTATCGGGACAGGGGATGGCTACACCTTC.